This T cell receptor beta chain was identified during a study of cytomegalovirus exposure and HLA in healthy donors. PCR employed 60 Vbeta and 13 Jbeta primers. Profiling relied on immunoSEQ multiplex PCR, and the TCRdb table lists in-frame clones only, not all of them. Of approximately 170,000 clones listed, 80% to 85% were seen once; the top ten hold 1.2%. General study points: The study recorded 164 TCR beta chains that were cytomegalovirus-associated.

On this clone: Antigen: not known.

All the people who gave samples were healthy bone marrow donors. Specimen: PBMCs. The source is a boy aged 2 to 10 in good health and CMV-seronegative.

This chain's CDR3 is CASIELAIGTQYF. The CDR3 DNA reads TGTGCCAGCATAGAACTAGCGATCGGTACGCAGTATTTT. V is TRBV6-1 and J is TRBJ2-3; 7 bases line up with TRBD2. The CDR3 is 13 amino acids. CDR1 and CDR2 (germline): MNHNS, SASEGT. V shed 7 bases, J shed 8 bases, and the junction held 9 bases outside the gene matches.